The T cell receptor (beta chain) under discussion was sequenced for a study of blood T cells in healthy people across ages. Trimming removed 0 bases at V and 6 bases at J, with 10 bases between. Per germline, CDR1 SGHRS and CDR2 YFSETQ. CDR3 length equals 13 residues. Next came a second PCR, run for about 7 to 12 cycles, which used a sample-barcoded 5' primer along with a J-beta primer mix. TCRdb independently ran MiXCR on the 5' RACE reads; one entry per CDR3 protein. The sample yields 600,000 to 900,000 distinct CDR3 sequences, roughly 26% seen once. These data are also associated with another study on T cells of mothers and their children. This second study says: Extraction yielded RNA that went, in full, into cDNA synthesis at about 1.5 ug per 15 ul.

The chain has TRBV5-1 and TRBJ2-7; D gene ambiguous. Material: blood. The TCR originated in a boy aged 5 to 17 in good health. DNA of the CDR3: TGCGCCAGCAGCTTGGATCCTCAGAGCGAGCAGTACTTC. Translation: CASSLDPQSEQYF. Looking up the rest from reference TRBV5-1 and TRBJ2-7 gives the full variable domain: KAGVTQTPRYLIKTRGQQVTLSCSPISGHRSVSWYQQTPGQGLQFLFEYFSETQRNKGNFPGRFSGRQFSNSRSEMNVSTLELGDSALYLCASSLDPQSEQYFGPGTRLTVT.